This T cell receptor beta chain was identified during a study of shared clonotypes between healthy human individuals. About the study: The study used three CD4 naive, three CD4 memory, two CD8 naive and one CD8 memory plate per donor.

V lost 3 bases to trimming and J lost 0 bases; unmatched junction nucleotides: 7. CDR3 size: 16 residues. CDR1 and CDR2 (germline): SEHNR, FQNEAQ (reference sequence). Whole-study results and caveats: Expectations were that clonotype sharing among donors would be affected by sequencing depth.

Deep was the level used in running the assay. Sequencing was performed with immunoSEQ multiplex PCR; in TCRdb, only in-frame clones are kept and a portion is missing. The sample lists some 2 million clones, approximately 94% occurring once. As to this clone: Its antigen is still unknown.

CD45RO-negative, CCR7-selected cells formed the naive CD8 fraction, which excluded terminally differentiated effector memory CD45RA+ cells. This TCR came from a man between 18 and 29 years old in good health. This rearrangement joins TRBV7-9 to TRBJ1-1; 7 bases map to TRBD1. Material for sequencing was naive CD8+ T cells sorted from blood. CDR3 nucleotides: TGTGCCAGCAGCTTTCCTCGCGGGACAGTGAACACTGAAGCTTTCTTT. This translates into CASSFPRGTVNTEAFF.